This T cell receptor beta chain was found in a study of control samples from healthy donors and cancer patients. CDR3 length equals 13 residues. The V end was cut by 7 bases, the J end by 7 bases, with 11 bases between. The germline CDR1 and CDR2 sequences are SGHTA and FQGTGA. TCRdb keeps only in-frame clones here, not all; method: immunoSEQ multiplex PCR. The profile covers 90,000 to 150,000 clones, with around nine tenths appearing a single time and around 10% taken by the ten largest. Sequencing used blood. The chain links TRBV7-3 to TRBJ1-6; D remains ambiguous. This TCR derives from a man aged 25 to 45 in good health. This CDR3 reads CASTTGRNSPLHF. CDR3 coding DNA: TGTGCCAGCACCACCGGAAGGAATTCACCCCTCCACTTT.